Following are 19 T cell receptor beta chains from one sample sequenced in a study of blood T cells in healthy people across ages. Sample-barcoded 5' priming and a J-beta primer mix drove a second PCR of roughly 6 to 12 cycles. TCRdb reprocessed the 5' RACE reads with MiXCR, giving one entry per CDR3 protein. The sample records hundreds of thousands of distinct CDR3 sequences, more than 25% being singletons. The source material was blood. These receptors were obtained from a woman older than 75 in good health.

Note on this clonotype: With a much larger clone just one base away, this may be a read error. V and J are TRBV6-5 and TRBJ1-2; D unresolved. Germline CDR1 and CDR2: MNHEY and SVGAGI. This CDR3 is built from 14 residues. CDR3 DNA sequence: TGTGCCAGCAGCTTCAGTCCAGGCCTCTATGGCTACATCTTC. Translated: CASSFSPGLYGYIF.

The gene calls are TRBV29-1 and TRBJ1-1; D remains unclear. The CDR3 has 12 residues. The V end was cut by 7 bases, the J end by 2 bases, with 11 bases between. Germline V gives CDR1 SQVTM, CDR2 ANQGSEA. CDR3 in amino acids: CSARSYNTEAFF. CDR3 bases: TGCAGCGCCAGGAGCTACAACACTGAAGCTTTCTTT.

This clonotype was counted only a few times. The chain carries TRBV30 and TRBJ2-3, with D possibly being TRBD1 (5 bases). The CDR3 is made up of 15 amino acids. Germline V gene sequence: CDR1 GTSNPN, CDR2 SVGIG (reference sequence). Between the trimmed V and J ends, which lost 0 bases and 5 bases, there was a span of 15 bases. The CDR3 DNA sequence: TGTGCCTGGAGTGTCAGGACATCCTCGGTAGATACGCAGTATTTT. Amino acid sequence: CAWSVRTSSVDTQYF.

This clonotype has a count of ten or more. This rearrangement joins TRBV4-3 to TRBJ2-1, with no clear D. This CDR3 is 13 amino acids long. V lost 4 bases to trimming and J lost 6 bases, with 10 bases between them. The V gene's germline CDR1 is LGHNA and CDR2 YSLEER. CDR3 in amino acids: CASSLRLSNEQFF. DNA for the CDR3: TGCGCCAGCAGCCTCCGACTGAGCAATGAGCAGTTCTTC.

The sample holds many counts of this clonotype. The J gene is TRBJ2-7, the V gene TRBV2; 7 bases line up with TRBD1. The germline V gene encodes CDR1 SNHLY and CDR2 FYNNEI. J was trimmed by 6 bases and V by 9 bases; bases with no gene match: 11. CDR3 length: 13 residues. CDR3 loop: CASNVQGNGEQYF. The CDR3 coding sequence is TGTGCCAGTAACGTACAGGGGAATGGCGAGCAGTACTTC. Filled out from reference TRBV2 and TRBJ2-7, the complete variable domain reads EPEVTQTPSHQVTQMGQEVILRCVPISNHLYFYWYRQILGQKVEFLVSFYNNEISEKSEIFDDQFSVERPDGSNFTLKIRSTKLEDSAMYFCASNVQGNGEQYFGPGTRLTVT.

A few counts support this clonotype. This chain joins TRBV5-4 and TRBJ2-6, with a tentative D call TRBD1 (5 bases). V dropped 4 bases and J dropped 3 bases, with 11 bases sitting between them. CDR3 size: 15 residues. Germline CDR1 is SGHNT and CDR2 is YYREEE (reference sequence). Here the CDR3 DNA reads TGTGCCAGCAGCCCAGGGTTGGATGGGGCCAACGTCCTGACTTTC. This translates into CASSPGLDGANVLTF.

For this clonotype: With a much larger clone just one base away, this may be a read error. CDR3 protein: CATSGVGGNQPQHF. CDR3 bases: TGTGCCACCAGTGGTGTCGGGGGTAATCAGCCCCAGCATTTT. The J gene is TRBJ1-5, the V gene TRBV10-3; TRBD1 might be the D (5 bases). CDR1 ENHRY and CDR2 SYGVKD come from the germline V gene. The CDR3 is 14 residues long.

This rearrangement joins TRBV19 to TRBJ1-2; 9 bases fit TRBD1. V lost 5 bases, J lost 1 base, and 8 bases stayed unmatched. Per germline, CDR1 LNHDA and CDR2 SQIVND (reference sequence). The CDR3 covers 16 residues. The CDR3 bases are TGTGCCAGTAGTCGGGGACAGGGCGTTGGTAACTATGGCTACACCTTC. Its translation: CASSRGQGVGNYGYTF. The complete variable domain, with remaining parts taken from reference TRBV19 and TRBJ1-2, reads DGGITQSPKYLFRKEGQNVTLSCEQNLNHDAMYWYRQDPGQGLRLIYYSQIVNDFQKGDIAEGYSVSREKKESFPLTVTSAQKNPTAFYLCASSRGQGVGNYGYTFGSGTRLTVV.

Regarding this clonotype: A much larger clone lies a single base off, so this may be a read error. This rearrangement joins TRBV28 to TRBJ2-4; D is possibly TRBD1 or TRBD2 (5 bases each). The end of the DNA is better explained by TRBJ2-5, so the J call may be wrong. CDR1 is MDHEN, CDR2 SYDVKM, per germline. The CDR3 covers 15 residues. The CDR3 sequence is CASSLGTRVGKTQYF. DNA for the CDR3: TGTGCCAGCAGTTTGGGGACGAGGGTGGGAAAGACCCAGTACTTC.

Comment on this clonotype: A much larger clone lies one base from this, so it may be a read error. The genes are TRBV7-2 and TRBJ2-1, with 10 bases that match TRBD2. The junction had 5 bases not matched to a gene; V was cut back by 6 bases and J by 9 bases. The CDR3 loop spans 13 amino acids. Germline V CDR1 and CDR2: SGHTA, FQGNSA. The CDR3 nucleotides read TGTGCCAGCAGATTAAGCGGGGGGGTTGAGCAGTTCTTC. Protein sequence: CASRLSGGVEQFF.

This clonotype was counted ten times or more. The chain links TRBV6-5 to TRBJ1-2; D call uncertain. Germline V CDR1 and CDR2: MNHEY, SVGAGI. CDR3 size: 11 residues. V lost 6 bases and J 3 bases, leaving 5 bases between the germline ends. The CDR3 nucleotides are TGTGCCAGCAGGACCGACTATGGCTACACCTTC. Encoded protein: CASRTDYGYTF.

Ten or more counts support this clonotype. J is TRBJ2-1 and V is TRBV20-1; perhaps TRBD1 as D (5 bases). This CDR3 has 10 residues. Trimming left V 4 bases short and J 9 bases short, with 7 bases between. CDR1 is DFQATT, CDR2 SNEGSKA, per germline (reference sequence). CDR3 nucleotide sequence: TGCAGTGCTATAAGGGGTGAGCAGTTCTTC. It yields the protein CSAIRGEQFF.

As to this clonotype: Just one base apart from a much larger clone, this may be a read error. J is TRBJ2-1 and V is TRBV5-1; TRBD1 might be the D (6 bases). The CDR3 consists of 14 residues. Germline V lookup: CDR1 SGHRS, CDR2 YFSETQ. CDR3 DNA sequence: TGCGCCAGCAGTCCCGGACAGACCTACAATGAGCGGTTCTTC. Translation gives CASSPGQTYNERFF.

This rearrangement joins TRBV20-1 to TRBJ2-2, with TRBD2 identical over 10 bases. With V trimmed by 6 bases and J by 6 bases, 13 bases remained unmatched. CDR3 length: 16 amino acids. Germline values: CDR1 DFQATT, CDR2 SNEGSKA (reference sequence). CDR3 sequence reads: CSAPTRGLAFPGELFF. CDR3 DNA sequence: TGCAGTGCCCCAACTCGGGGACTAGCGTTTCCCGGGGAGCTGTTTTTT.

On this clonotype itself: Being one base from a much bigger clone, this may be a read error. The chain links TRBV5-5 to TRBJ1-6, with D possibly TRBD1 on 6 matching bases. Germline V CDR1 and CDR2: SGHKS, YYEKEE (reference sequence). CDR3 length: 14 residues. Here the CDR3 reads CASSPRGPNSPPHF. The CDR3 nucleotides are TGTGCCAGCAGCCCCAGGGGCCCTAATTCACCCCCCCACTTT.

This clonotype has a count of ten or more. The J gene is TRBJ2-1, the V gene TRBV7-2; the D is unclear. Trimming shortened V by 3 bases and J by 10 bases, and 10 bases separated the two germline ends. Per germline, CDR1 SGHTA and CDR2 FQGNSA. This CDR3 comprises 12 residues. The CDR3 DNA reads TGTGCCAGCAGCTTGACCTTCGCGGAGCAGTTCTTC. It is translated as CASSLTFAEQFF.

The chain couples TRBV7-9 to TRBJ2-7, with D perhaps TRBD1 (6 bases). The CDR3 extends over 14 amino acids. Germline CDR1 is SEHNR and CDR2 is FQNEAQ (reference sequence). V dropped 2 bases and J dropped 0 bases, with 8 bases sitting between them. CDR3 bases: TGTGCCAGCAGCTTATGGGACAACTCCTACGAGCAGTACTTC. As protein: CASSLWDNSYEQYF.

This clonotype was observed at least ten times. The J gene is TRBJ2-5, the V gene TRBV9; 7 bases agree with TRBD1. This CDR3 contains 20 residues. With V trimmed by 0 bases and J by 5 bases, 22 bases remained unmatched. Germline assignment: CDR1 SGDLS and CDR2 YYNGEE. CDR3 loop: CASSVGRKGRDRPSRETQYF. In nucleotides, the CDR3 is TGTGCCAGCAGCGTAGGGAGAAAGGGCCGGGACAGACCCTCTCGGGAGACCCAGTACTTC. The full variable domain, in which reference TRBV9 and TRBJ2-5 provide the parts outside the CDR3, is DSGVTQTPKHLITATGQRVTLRCSPRSGDLSVYWYQQSLDQGLQFLIQYYNGEERAKGNILERFSAQQFPDLHSELNLSSLELGDSALYFCASSVGRKGRDRPSRETQYFGPGTRLLVL.

This clonotype was recorded many times. The chain recombines TRBV6-1 with TRBJ2-1; TRBD2 matches at 13 bases. This CDR3 has 17 residues. The germline CDR1 and CDR2 sequences are MNHNS and SASEGT. J was trimmed by 1 base and V by 0 bases; bases with no gene match: 0. The CDR3 sequence: CASSEAGLAGSYNEQFF. CDR3 sequence (DNA): TGTGCCAGCAGTGAAGCGGGACTAGCGGGGTCCTACAATGAGCAGTTCTTC.